This is a list of T cell receptor beta chains from one sample in a study of blood T cell repertoires in COVID-19. The method was immunoSEQ multiplex PCR; TCRdb's version includes in-frame clones alone and lacks a portion of them. Altogether approximately 110,000 clones are present, approximately 82% being singletons, with the ten largest covering 15%. The sample consisted of peripheral blood. The receptors derive from a woman aged 80 or older with acute or convalescent COVID-19. The conserved cysteine and the conserved F or W are not part of the CDR3 here.

v_call	j_call	cdr3_aa
TRBV29-1	TRBJ1-2	SVVGGAYGYT
TRBV3-1/TRBV3-2	TRBJ1-1	ASSQMRNTEAF
TRBV5-4	TRBJ2-3	ASSLKVGGTSTDTQY
TRBV5-6	TRBJ2-1	ASSPIAGVGNEQF
TRBV27	TRBJ2-3	ASSFQGARVTDTQY
TRBV13	TRBJ1-1	ASRYRDTEAF
TRBV5-8	TRBJ2-1	ASTQLLAGEQF
TRBV15	TRBJ2-1	ASRGGVGGSGMEQF
TRBV29-1	TRBJ2-6	SVEISGSSGANVLT
TRBV21-1	TRBJ1-3	ASSKSFFSGNTIY
TRBV11-2	TRBJ1-2	ASSHPRGANGYT
TRBV28	TRBJ2-5	ASSPTSTGGYY
TRBV18	TRBJ2-1	ASSLARTGTGNEQF
TRBV24-1	TRBJ2-1	ATSDESGRLYNEQF
TRBV5-4	TRBJ1-6	ASSRAGGLSNSPLH
TRBV3-1/TRBV3-2	TRBJ2-3	ASSQDLGTDTNTQY
TRBV29-1	TRBJ1-2	SVALEEAYGYT
TRBV7-2	TRBJ2-1	ASSLGRENEQF
TRBV18	TRBJ1-5	ASFEAPHLPQH
TRBV7-9	TRBJ1-2	ASSWTLRGNYGYT
TRBV7-2	TRBJ1-5	ASSLVHRGNQPQH
TRBV3-1/TRBV3-2	TRBJ2-7	ASSPRAGGEYEQY
TRBV5-1	TRBJ1-6	ASSLGQGIGSYNSPLH
TRBV9	TRBJ2-2	ASSVDARPGFAGELF
TRBV9	TRBJ2-2	ASSPQQGTTGELF
TRBV5-1	TRBJ2-1	ASSNPSGLHNEQF
TRBV7-9	TRBJ2-3	ASSLTSGDTQY
TRBV14	TRBJ1-6	ASSQVGEGTSPLH
TRBV11-2	TRBJ1-1	ASSRLEGGEAF
TRBV5-6	TRBJ2-2	ASSREAGELF
TRBV14	TRBJ2-1	ASTHRGSNEQF
TRBV5-5	TRBJ1-6	ASSLVGDFYNSPLH
TRBV19	TRBJ1-1	ASSIGDRLTEAF
TRBV6-6	TRBJ1-3	ASSTGYLSGNTIY
TRBV24-1	TRBJ2-3	ATSVGSWGGLDTQY
TRBV3-1/TRBV3-2	TRBJ2-4	ASSQDPINFEY
TRBV10-3	TRBJ1-1	AISGVNTEAF
TRBV6-5	TRBJ2-2	ASSSGQGDTGELF
TRBV15	TRBJ2-7	ATSWRGTSGSEQY
TRBV16	TRBJ1-6	ASSHATFLYNSPLH
TRBV5-6	TRBJ1-1	ASSLRTRGNTEAF
TRBV27	TRBJ1-1	ASSPTGMNTEAF
TRBV28	TRBJ2-7	ASSSGTSGRQY